Reported below is one TCR beta chain. Replicate PCRs were loaded with approximately 300 ng DNA from unsorted PBMC, 29,000 or so T cell genomes. The assay was immunoSEQ multiplex PCR, and TCRdb's table has in-frame clones only and misses some. The sample holds approximately 500,000 clones, 60% to 80% seen once. The data belong to a study of shared clonotypes between healthy human individuals. The CDR3 runs 15 residues. Germline assignment: CDR1 SGHTA and CDR2 FQGNSA. V lost 3 bases and J lost 2; bases outside the gene matches: 7. Material for sequencing was PBMCs. The gene calls are TRBV7-2 and TRBJ2-7; 7 bases are shared with TRBD2. This clonotype originated in a woman aged 35 to 49 in good health. Some clones in this sample may be carry-over from other donors' samples. CDR3 sequence (DNA): TGTGCCAGCAGCTTCGGAGGCGGGAGCACCTACGAGCAGTACTTC. Its translation: CASSFGGGSTYEQYF.